Included here is one TCR beta chain sequence, with context. The source of the sample is a study of blood T cell repertoires in COVID-19. Study in general: Researchers got acute and convalescent COVID-19 samples from the United States, Italy and Spain.

In the original processing: Reference gene primer amplification yielded estimated nucleated cell counts. Only in-frame clones appear in the TCRdb table, and some are missing; sequencing was by immunoSEQ multiplex PCR. That table is the source of V, J and clone size, and D and trimming were worked out from the DNA. The sample consists of some 90,000 clones, around 89% of them appearing once. CDR1 SGDLS and CDR2 YYNGEE come from the germline V gene. The length of the CDR3 is 13 residues. V lost 7 bases and J lost 8, with 18 bases in between. This chain joins TRBV9 and TRBJ1-2; possible D gene TRBD1, 6 bases. The sequencing sample was made of peripheral blood. The sequence derives from a man aged 50 to 60 with acute or convalescent COVID-19. CDR3 nucleotide sequence: TGTGCCAGCGGTGGGAAGGGGGGGAGCGGCTACACCTTC. The encoded protein is CASGGKGGSGYTF.